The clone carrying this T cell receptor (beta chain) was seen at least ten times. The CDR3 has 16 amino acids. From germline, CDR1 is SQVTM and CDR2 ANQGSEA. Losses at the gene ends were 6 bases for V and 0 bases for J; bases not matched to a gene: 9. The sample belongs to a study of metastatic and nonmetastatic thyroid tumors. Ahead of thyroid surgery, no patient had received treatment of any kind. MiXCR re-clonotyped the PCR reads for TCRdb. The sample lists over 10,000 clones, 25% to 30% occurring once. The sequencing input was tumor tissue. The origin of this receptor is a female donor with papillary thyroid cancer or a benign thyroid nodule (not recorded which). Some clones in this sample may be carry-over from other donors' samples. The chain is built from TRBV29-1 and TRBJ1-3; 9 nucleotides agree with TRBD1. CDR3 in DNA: TGCAGCGTCCGACTTGGGACAGGGAACTCTGGAAACACCATATATTTT. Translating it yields CSVRLGTGNSGNTIYF.